This entry lists 3 T cell receptor beta chains sequenced from one sample in a study of OX40 agonist ivuxolimab in advanced cancers. Using immunoSEQ multiplex PCR, the repertoire was profiled, and TCRdb retains in-frame clones only, with some absent. Of around 80,000 clones listed, roughly 84% are singletons. Sample: CD4+ or CD8+ T cells sorted from blood, taken in a trial of the OX40 agonist ivuxolimab. The receptor source for this set is an adult with an advanced solid tumor such as melanoma, head and neck, liver or kidney cancer.

This chain joins TRBV19 and TRBJ1-2, with 10 nucleotides matching TRBD1. The germline V gene encodes CDR1 LNHDA and CDR2 SQIVND (reference sequence). This CDR3 spans 18 amino acids. V gave up 5 bases and J gave up 5 bases; unmatched junction bases: 17. The chain's CDR3 is CASSPDRGPDRYRYGYTF. CDR3 in DNA: TGTGCCAGTAGTCCTGACAGGGGGCCAGATCGGTATCGGTATGGCTACACCTTC.

The chain has TRBV9 and TRBJ2-5; 7 nucleotides agree with TRBD2. The V gene end was trimmed by 3 bases and the J gene end by 4 bases; junction bases not matched to a gene: 12. The CDR3 spans 16 residues. CDR1 and CDR2 from the germline V gene are SGDLS and YYNGEE. The CDR3 region is CASSGGGQGNGETQYF. Written as DNA, the CDR3 is TGTGCCAGCAGCGGGGGAGGGCAGGGAAATGGAGAGACCCAGTACTTC.

This clone was found a few times. V gene TRBV10-1 combines with J gene TRBJ1-5; D possibly corresponds to TRBD1 (6 bases). The germline V gene has CDR1 WNHNN and CDR2 SYGVQD (reference sequence). Trimming removed 6 bases at V and 5 bases at J, with 11 bases between. The CDR3 runs 13 residues. The CDR3 nucleotides are TGCGCCAGCAGAGGGGGGACGGATCAGCCCCAGCATTTT. Translation: CASRGGTDQPQHF.